This TCR beta chain was recorded in a study of post-analysis software for immune sequencing data. Overall study context: There were relapsing-remitting, secondary progressive and progressive-relapsing multiple sclerosis among the disease courses included.

Worth noting for this clonotype: Its antigen is still unknown.

The CDR3 covers 13 residues. V dropped 7 bases and J dropped 5 bases, with 12 bases sitting between them. TCR beta cDNA libraries had unique molecular identifiers. MiXCR, applied by TCRdb to the PCR reads, yields one record per CDR3 protein. Among approximately 730,000 distinct CDR3 sequences listed, 40% to 55% were seen once. Study-wide points: When patients were compared with controls, 4 or 5 TRBV segments were more frequent, TRBV5-6, TRBV5-1 and TRBV20-1 among them.

This clonotype originated in a girl between 10 and 17 years old with multiple sclerosis. Material: blood. V usage is TRBV12-3 or TRBV12-4 and J usage is TRBJ2-1, with a tentative D call TRBD1 (5 bases). The CDR3 here is CASTQGPHNEQFF. In DNA, the CDR3 is TGTGCCAGCACCCAGGGCCCTCACAATGAGCAGTTCTTC.